The T cell receptor beta chain under discussion was sequenced for a study of T cell responses to AZD1222 COVID-19 vaccine. Study-wide results and caveats: Compared with day 0, the breadth and depth of the Spike-specific TCR repertoire rose significantly after two doses of AZD1222. Baseline seropositivity characterized only a handful of AZD1222 recipients. Sampling captured repertoires only after the peak T cell response. Most donors were white British, females outnumbered males, and clonal diversity was possibly underestimated.

This table comes from immunoSEQ multiplex PCR, and its TCRdb copy is limited to in-frame clones, with some not included. The profile shows 100,000 to 150,000 clones, roughly 91% of them singletons. Only one count was recorded for this clone. Antigen: not known. This TCR came from an adult in good health. Sequencing used peripheral blood, obtained on day 0 of MenACWY control vaccination.

The CDR3 spells CASSLVSTAWSSTF. For the CDR3, the DNA is TGTGCCAGCAGCTTAGTTAGTACAGCTTGGAGTAGCACCTTC. V gene TRBV11-3 combines with J gene TRBJ1-2, with D unclear. Germline lookup yields CDR1 SGHNT and CDR2 YENEEA. The CDR3 is 14 residues long. V lost 1 base and J 13 bases, leaving 19 bases between the germline ends.